This T cell receptor (beta chain) stems from a study of early T cells in non-severe SARS-CoV-2 infection. Notes on the study in general: Anti-spike CD8 specificities were favored by VDJdb matching, whose results missed private and CD4 specificities.

Germline V lookup: CDR1 MDHEN, CDR2 SYDVKM. With V trimmed by 7 bases and J by 1 base, 4 bases remained unmatched. This CDR3 region has 14 residues. Only a few counts were recorded for this clonotype. The antigen remains undetermined. MiXCR, applied by TCRdb to the 5' RACE reads, yields one record per CDR3 protein. The sample has about 52,000 distinct CDR3 sequences; 9.5% to 11% are singletons. The TCR was taken from an adult who was a healthcare worker with PCR-confirmed SARS-CoV-2 infection or an uninfected control (not recorded which). Sample: whole blood. V is TRBV28 and J is TRBJ2-4, with TRBD2 identical over 7 bases. The CDR3 DNA follows: TGTGCCAGCAAACCCGGGGGGGCCAAAAACATTCAGTACTTC. Translating gives CASKPGGAKNIQYF.